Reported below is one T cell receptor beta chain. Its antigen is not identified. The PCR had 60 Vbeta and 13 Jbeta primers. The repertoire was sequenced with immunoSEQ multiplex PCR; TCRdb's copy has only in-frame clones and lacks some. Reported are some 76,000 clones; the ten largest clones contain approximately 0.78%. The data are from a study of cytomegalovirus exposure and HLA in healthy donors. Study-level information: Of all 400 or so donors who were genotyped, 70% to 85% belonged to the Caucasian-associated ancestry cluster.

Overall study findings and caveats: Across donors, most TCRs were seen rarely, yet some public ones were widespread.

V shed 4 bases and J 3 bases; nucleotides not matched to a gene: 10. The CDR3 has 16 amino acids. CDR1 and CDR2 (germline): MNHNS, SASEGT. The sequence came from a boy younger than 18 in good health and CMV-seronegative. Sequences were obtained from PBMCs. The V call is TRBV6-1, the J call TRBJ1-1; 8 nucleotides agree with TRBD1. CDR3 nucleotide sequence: TGTGCCAGCAGTGCGCGGAGACAGGGGCCGGACACTGAAGCTTTCTTT. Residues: CASSARRQGPDTEAFF.